This is a list of T cell receptor beta chains from one sample in a study of T cell repertoires in cytomegalovirus infection. TCRdb passed the reads through MiXCR, listing each CDR3 protein once. Here the sample spans roughly 300,000 distinct CDR3 sequences, roughly 23% being singletons. The sample comprised PBMCs. The receptors originated from a human donor in good health (CMV status not recorded). Some clones in this sample may be carry-over from other donors' samples. CDR3s include the opening cysteine and the closing phenylalanine or tryptophan. D genes are given only for firm matches.

J gene: TRBJ1-2
D gene: -
V gene: TRBV14
CDR3 protein: CASSQLVGPGSGYTF

J gene: TRBJ2-1
D gene: -
V gene: TRBV7-2
CDR3 protein: CASSPANEQFF

J gene: TRBJ2-7
D gene: -
V gene: TRBV11-2
CDR3 protein: CASSPSLPEQYF

J gene: TRBJ1-6
D gene: -
V gene: TRBV20-1
CDR3 protein: CSARTLTHESSPLHF

J gene: TRBJ2-1
D gene: -
V gene: TRBV14
CDR3 protein: CASSQEGWGASYNEQFF

J gene: TRBJ2-5
D gene: TRBD2
V gene: TRBV5-1
CDR3 protein: CASSLAGTSGETQYF

J gene: TRBJ1-2
D gene: -
V gene: TRBV29-1
CDR3 protein: CSVGGLSPDVRYTF

J gene: TRBJ1-5
D gene: -
V gene: TRBV18
CDR3 protein: CASSPLGQSNQPQHF

J gene: TRBJ1-5
D gene: -
V gene: TRBV7-8
CDR3 protein: CASRVGVGNQPQHF

J gene: TRBJ2-6
D gene: TRBD1
V gene: TRBV4-1
CDR3 protein: CASSTDRAGANVLTF

J gene: TRBJ1-6
D gene: TRBD1
V gene: TRBV28
CDR3 protein: CASSPPGQVGSPLHF

J gene: TRBJ1-5
D gene: -
V gene: TRBV28
CDR3 protein: CASSLGGYSNQPQHF

J gene: TRBJ2-7
D gene: -
V gene: TRBV12-3/TRBV12-4
CDR3 protein: CASNEGGYEQYF

J gene: TRBJ1-1
D gene: -
V gene: TRBV28
CDR3 protein: CASSPAGHIATAEAFF

J gene: TRBJ1-2
D gene: TRBD1
V gene: TRBV6-2/TRBV6-3
CDR3 protein: CASSFPGTANYGYTF

J gene: TRBJ1-4
D gene: -
V gene: TRBV7-2
CDR3 protein: CASSLVGGGEKLFF

J gene: TRBJ1-5
D gene: -
V gene: TRBV18
CDR3 protein: CASSPRAASNQPQHF

J gene: TRBJ2-1
D gene: -
V gene: TRBV28
CDR3 protein: CASTYSDYNEQFF

J gene: TRBJ2-5
D gene: TRBD2
V gene: TRBV5-1
CDR3 protein: CASSRLGGGVQETQYF

J gene: TRBJ1-4
D gene: TRBD1
V gene: TRBV7-8
CDR3 protein: CASSIRTGGEKLFF

J gene: TRBJ2-3
D gene: TRBD2
V gene: TRBV7-2
CDR3 protein: CASSPRLAGLTDTQYF

J gene: TRBJ2-3
D gene: -
V gene: TRBV12-3/TRBV12-4
CDR3 protein: CASRRDSVRTDTQYF

J gene: TRBJ2-5
D gene: -
V gene: TRBV7-2
CDR3 protein: CASSLRGFQSDQYF

J gene: TRBJ2-7
D gene: TRBD1
V gene: TRBV29-1
CDR3 protein: CSVGTGRTYEQYF

J gene: TRBJ1-1
D gene: TRBD1
V gene: TRBV5-6
CDR3 protein: CASSFWDRGTEAFF

J gene: TRBJ1-2
D gene: -
V gene: TRBV7-9
CDR3 protein: CASNRVVNGYTF

J gene: TRBJ1-5
D gene: -
V gene: TRBV11-2
CDR3 protein: CASSPRIPGMGSNQPQHF